A single sample gave rise to the 25 T cell receptor beta chains below, sequenced in a study of cytomegalovirus exposure and HLA in healthy donors. Primers: 60 Vbeta forward and 13 Jbeta reverse. Measured with immunoSEQ multiplex PCR; TCRdb has only the in-frame clones, and not every one. The data contain approximately 190,000 clones, about four fifths of them seen just once; the ten biggest clones take up 0.26%. The sample consisted of PBMCs. The receptors come from a boy younger than 18 in good health and CMV-seronegative.

This clone was recorded only once. The chain is built from TRBV27 and TRBJ2-3, with D possibly TRBD1 on 5 matching bases. This CDR3 spans 18 amino acids. CDR1 is MNHEY and CDR2 is SMNVEV in the germline V gene (reference sequence). Between the trimmed V and J ends, which lost 0 bases and 0 bases, there was a span of 16 bases. CDR3 protein: CASSLSRQHPTSTDTQYF. The CDR3 region has the DNA TGTGCCAGCAGTTTATCCCGACAGCACCCAACTAGCACAGATACGCAGTATTTT.

The rearrangement uses TRBV28 and TRBJ1-1, with D possibly being TRBD1 (5 bases). The ends were cut back, 6 bases at V and 5 bases at J, with 13 bases in the middle. This CDR3 is built from 13 residues. Germline CDR1 is MDHEN and CDR2 is SYDVKM. The CDR3 spells CASRSTVATEAFF. CDR3 bases: TGTGCCAGCAGATCGACAGTCGCGACTGAAGCTTTCTTT.

This clone was counted a single time. The chain combines TRBV6-1 with TRBJ1-2; D unresolved. Trimming pared 3 bases from V and 3 bases from J, leaving 11 bases between. The CDR3 totals 14 residues. CDR1 is MNHNS and CDR2 is SASEGT in the germline V gene. CDR3 loop: CASSDIRGYYGYTF. The CDR3 nucleotides read TGTGCCAGCAGTGACATTCGGGGATACTATGGCTACACCTTC.

The genes are TRBV5-1 and TRBJ1-1; no definite D call. CDR1 and CDR2 (germline): SGHRS, YFSETQ. The CDR3 totals 14 residues. With 5 bases removed from V and 0 bases from J, the gap between germline ends came to 11 bases. CDR3 bases: TGCGCCAGCAGATCCAGAAACATGAACACTGAAGCTTTCTTT. Its protein is CASRSRNMNTEAFF.

The CDR3 loop is CASSLKGDRGFEQYF. In DNA, the CDR3 is TGTGCCAGCTCACTGAAGGGGGACAGGGGGTTTGAGCAGTACTTC. The chain has TRBV18 and TRBJ2-7, with 11 nucleotides matching TRBD1. With V trimmed by 4 bases and J by 7 bases, 9 bases remained unmatched. This CDR3 spans 15 amino acids. The V gene's germline CDR1 is KGHSH and CDR2 LQKENI.

V and J are TRBV5-4 and TRBJ2-3; a possible D gene is TRBD2 (5 bases). Between the trimmed V and J ends, which lost 3 bases and 6 bases, there was a span of 20 bases. CDR1 and CDR2 (germline): SGHNT, YYREEE (reference sequence). The CDR3 loop spans 16 amino acids. The DNA of the CDR3 is TGTGCCAGCAGCTCACTAGATATACGAGGGTTGGATACGCAGTATTTT. This encodes CASSSLDIRGLDTQYF.

On this clone: One junction end does not reproduce the germline sequence, and a read error may be involved. This CDR3 is CASSLVKSAEQYF. CDR3 coding DNA: TGTGCTAGCAGCTTAGTTAAGAGCGCCGAGCAGTACTTC. This chain links TRBV7-7 with TRBJ2-7; no definite D call. The CDR3 length is 13 residues. Germline V gene sequence: CDR1 SSHAT, CDR2 FNYEAQ (reference sequence).

This clone has only a few counts. V is TRBV28 and J is TRBJ2-2; 8 nucleotides agree with TRBD1. V lost 4 bases and J lost 5; bases outside the gene matches: 9. CDR1 is MDHEN and CDR2 is SYDVKM in the germline V gene. The CDR3 is 16 residues long. The CDR3 DNA sequence: TGTGCCAGCAGTTCCGGACAGGGCGGTAGGACCGGGGAGCTGTTTTTT. The encoded protein is CASSSGQGGRTGELFF.

The chain is built from TRBV27 and TRBJ1-4, with D unresolved. The germline V and J ends were trimmed by 0 bases and 5 bases, with 13 bases remaining between them. The V gene's germline CDR1 is MNHEY and CDR2 SMNVEV (reference sequence). The CDR3 totals 16 residues. The CDR3 coding sequence is TGTGCCAGCAGTTTATCCCCCCACCCGGGGAATGAAAAACTGTTTTTT. Translation gives CASSLSPHPGNEKLFF.

V gene TRBV11-2 combines with J gene TRBJ2-7, with 8 bases fitting TRBD2. With V trimmed by 0 bases and J by 1 base, 14 bases remained unmatched. The CDR3 has 19 amino acids. Per germline, CDR1 SGHAT and CDR2 FQNNGV. CDR3 coding DNA: TGTGCCAGCAGCTTAGATCGTATCATCCGAGCGGGGGATTCCTACGAGCAGTACTTC. Translation: CASSLDRIIRAGDSYEQYF. Using reference TRBV11-2 and TRBJ2-7 for the parts outside the CDR3, the full variable domain is EAGVAQSPRYKIIEKRQSVAFWCNPISGHATLYWYQQILGQGPKLLIQFQNNGVVDDSQLPKDRFSAERLKGVDSTLKIQPAKLEDSAVYLCASSLDRIIRAGDSYEQYFGPGTRLTVT.

The chain employs TRBV28 and TRBJ2-3; 9 bases are a match to TRBD2. This CDR3 spans 15 amino acids. Germline lookup yields CDR1 MDHEN and CDR2 SYDVKM. V lost 6 bases to trimming and J lost 6 bases; unmatched junction nucleotides: 10. CDR3 sequence (DNA): TGTGCCAGCAGCATAGAGCGGGAGGATTGGGATACGCAGTATTTT. It yields the protein CASSIEREDWDTQYF.

This clone was seen a few times. This chain links TRBV2 with TRBJ1-2; D is possibly TRBD1 (5 bases). V was trimmed by 11 bases and J by 3 bases, leaving 13 bases between them. Germline assignment: CDR1 SNHLY and CDR2 FYNNEI. This CDR3 region has 12 residues. CDR3 nucleotide sequence: TGTGCCGTGACGGGGGATTACTATGGCTACACCTTC. It translates to CAVTGDYYGYTF.

The rearrangement joins TRBV30 to TRBJ1-6, with D unresolved. The CDR3 runs 13 residues. V shed 2 bases and J shed 7 bases, with 9 bases lying between them. CDR1 and CDR2 from the germline V gene are GTSNPN and SVGIG (reference sequence). Written as DNA, the CDR3 is TGTGCCTGGAGTCTGCAGACAAATTCACCCCTCCACTTT. It yields the protein CAWSLQTNSPLHF.

The V gene is TRBV7-2, the J gene TRBJ2-7, with D tentatively TRBD2 (6 bases). This CDR3 spans 13 amino acids. V was pared by 5 bases and J by 4 bases, with 12 bases between. CDR1 and CDR2 (germline): SGHTA, FQGNSA. CDR3: CASSLGTWYEQYF. DNA for the CDR3: TGTGCCAGCAGCCTCGGGACTTGGTACGAGCAGTACTTC.

Worth noting for this clone: Sequence at one end of the junction differs from germline and may be a read error. The chain couples TRBV7-6 to TRBJ1-1, with D uncertain. The CDR3 is 13 residues long. The germline CDR1 and CDR2 sequences are SGHVS and FNYEAQ. The CDR3: CVSSLALRGNAFF. CDR3 bases: TGTGTCAGCAGCTTAGCGCTCCGGGGTAATGCTTTCTTT.

V and J are TRBV28 and TRBJ2-1, with D possibly matching TRBD2 (5 bases). The germline gives CDR1 MDHEN, CDR2 SYDVKM. V was trimmed by 4 bases and J by 5 bases, leaving 12 bases between them. CDR3 size: 14 residues. The CDR3 DNA reads as TGTGCCAGCAGTTCGGGGAACTATCACAATGAGCAGTTCTTC. Protein product: CASSSGNYHNEQFF.

This clone appeared a single time. The V call is TRBV28, the J call TRBJ1-1; 7 bases match TRBD1. The CDR3 length is 15 residues. V lost 6 bases and J lost 3; bases outside the gene matches: 10. CDR1 and CDR2 (germline): MDHEN, SYDVKM. The CDR3 region is CASRLPGGPDTEAFF. The CDR3 DNA reads as TGTGCCAGCAGATTGCCAGGGGGGCCGGACACTGAAGCTTTCTTT.

The chain has TRBV6-5 and TRBJ2-4; D is perhaps TRBD1 (5 bases). Germline V gene sequence: CDR1 MNHEY, CDR2 SVGAGI. Trimming left V 6 bases short and J 2 bases short, with 14 bases between. There are 15 residues in the CDR3. The DNA for the CDR3 is TGTGCCAGCAGCCGTGGGGCCGCCACCAAAAACATTCAGTACTTC. It specifies CASSRGAATKNIQYF.

The gene calls are TRBV2 and TRBJ2-1; 11 bases align to TRBD2. Germline V gives CDR1 SNHLY, CDR2 FYNNEI. The CDR3 spans 16 residues. J gave up 3 bases and V 6 bases, and 7 bases lay outside the gene matches. CDR3 sequence (DNA): TGTGCCAGCAGGGAGATTGGGACTAGCGGCTACAATGAGCAGTTCTTC. Translating gives CASREIGTSGYNEQFF.

This sequence joins TRBV27 and TRBJ1-2; D is possibly TRBD1 (6 bases). Germline loops: CDR1 MNHEY, CDR2 SMNVEV (reference sequence). CDR3 length: 17 residues. The V end was cut by 5 bases, the J end by 2 bases, with 21 bases between. The CDR3, as DNA: TGTGCCAGCAGTGAAAAACAATGGGACACCAAAAACTATGGCTACACCTTC. The encoded protein is CASSEKQWDTKNYGYTF.

The chain joins TRBV5-6 to TRBJ1-4; 7 nucleotides line up with TRBD1. CDR3 length: 14 residues. V was clipped by 1 base and J by 8 bases; unmatched bases: 5. Germline-derived CDR1 and CDR2 are SGHDT and YYEEEE. CDR3 in DNA: TGTGCCAGCAGCTTGAGACAGGGACTCGAAAAACTGTTTTTT. As protein: CASSLRQGLEKLFF.

The gene calls are TRBV6-4 and TRBJ2-3, with TRBD1 matching 7 bases. The germline V gene encodes CDR1 MRHNA and CDR2 SNTAGT. The CDR3 has 14 amino acids. With V trimmed by 3 bases and J by 4 bases, 4 bases remained unmatched. The CDR3 sequence: CASSEQGSPDTQYF. The CDR3 DNA sequence: TGTGCCAGCAGTGAACAGGGGAGCCCAGATACGCAGTATTTT.

The chain recombines TRBV2 with TRBJ2-3, with D unresolved. This CDR3 is 14 amino acids long. Looked up from germline, CDR1 is SNHLY and CDR2 is FYNNEI. The ends were cut back, 6 bases at V and 2 bases at J, with 12 bases in the middle. The CDR3 sequence is CASRARKNTDTQYF. The CDR3 nucleotides read TGTGCCAGCAGGGCTAGGAAAAACACAGATACGCAGTATTTT.

CDR3 nucleotides: TGTGCCAGCACTCGGGACAGGGGGCGGAACACCGGGGAGCTGTTTTTT. Residues: CASTRDRGRNTGELFF. The chain uses TRBV28 and TRBJ2-2; 12 bases line up with TRBD1. Per germline, CDR1 MDHEN and CDR2 SYDVKM. The V and J ends lost 7 bases and 1 base, in that order; junction bases with no gene match: 4. The CDR3 is made up of 16 amino acids. Full variable domain (missing parts from reference TRBV28 and TRBJ2-2): DVKVTQSSRYLVKRTGEKVFLECVQDMDHENMFWYRQDPGLGLRLIYFSYDVKMKEKGDIPEGYSVSREKKERFSLILESASTNQTSMYLCASTRDRGRNTGELFFGEGSRLTVL.

J is TRBJ1-2 and V is TRBV19, with a tentative D call TRBD1 (5 bases). Trimming took 6 bases from V and 3 from J, leaving 26 bases between them. The length of the CDR3 is 18 residues. Germline CDR1 is LNHDA and CDR2 is SQIVND (reference sequence). The CDR3 DNA reads as TGTGCCAGTAGCCTCGCACGCGGGGATCTTGGGGCGCACTATGGCTACACCTTC. Amino acid sequence: CASSLARGDLGAHYGYTF.